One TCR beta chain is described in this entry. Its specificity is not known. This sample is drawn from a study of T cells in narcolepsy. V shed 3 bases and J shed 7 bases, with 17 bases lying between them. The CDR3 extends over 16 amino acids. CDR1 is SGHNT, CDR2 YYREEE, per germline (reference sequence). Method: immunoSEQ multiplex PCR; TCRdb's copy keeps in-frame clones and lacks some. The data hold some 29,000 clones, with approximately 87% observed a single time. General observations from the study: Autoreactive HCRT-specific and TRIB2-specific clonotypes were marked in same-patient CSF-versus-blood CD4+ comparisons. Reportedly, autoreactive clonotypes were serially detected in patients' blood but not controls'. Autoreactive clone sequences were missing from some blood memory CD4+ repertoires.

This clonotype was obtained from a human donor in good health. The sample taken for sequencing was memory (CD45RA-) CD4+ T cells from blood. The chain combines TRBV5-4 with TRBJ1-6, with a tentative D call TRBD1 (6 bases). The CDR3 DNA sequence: TGTGCCAGCAGCTCTTTCCACAGGGTGTCCAATTCACCCCTCCACTTT. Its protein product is CASSSFHRVSNSPLHF.